This T cell receptor (beta chain) was sequenced for a study of molecular identifiers for immune sequencing clone quantification. This CDR3 region has 12 residues. Looked up from germline, CDR1 is SGHAT and CDR2 is FQNNGV. V lost 1 base and J lost 5, with 6 bases in between. Study-wide findings and caveats: In cases of identical TCR molecules sharing a barcode, highly expanded clone sizes could be underestimated. In a background of approximately 1 million naive cells, spiked Jurkat TCR RNA from one cell was reportedly detectable.

TCRdb reanalysed the PCR reads using MiXCR and keeps one entry per CDR3 protein. The table has about 100,000 distinct CDR3 sequences, 20% to 25% seen once; the top ten hold approximately 1%. This clonotype has ten or more counts. What it binds is not known. This receptor was obtained from a human donor in good health. Some libraries in this study had Jurkat cell RNA spiked in. The V gene is TRBV11-2, the J gene TRBJ2-7; no clear D. The source material was naive CD8+ T cells from blood, with Jurkat cell RNA spiked in. The subset here: FACS-sorted CD8+CD4-CCR7+CD45RA+ naive T cells. The CDR3 loop is CASSLGAHEQYF. Written as DNA, the CDR3 is TGTGCCAGCAGCTTAGGAGCCCACGAGCAGTACTTC.